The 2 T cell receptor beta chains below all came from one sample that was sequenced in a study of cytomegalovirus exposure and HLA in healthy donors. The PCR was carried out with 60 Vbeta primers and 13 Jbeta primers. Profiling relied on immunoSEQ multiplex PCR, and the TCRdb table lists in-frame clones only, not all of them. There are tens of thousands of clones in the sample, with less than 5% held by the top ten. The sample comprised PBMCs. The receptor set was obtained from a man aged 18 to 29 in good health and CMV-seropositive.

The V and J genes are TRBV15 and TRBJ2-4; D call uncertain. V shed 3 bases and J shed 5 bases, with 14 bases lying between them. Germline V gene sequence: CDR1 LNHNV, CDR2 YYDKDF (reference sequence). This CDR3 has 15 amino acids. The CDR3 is CATSSRGDRQNIQYF. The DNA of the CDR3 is TGTGCCACCAGCAGCAGAGGAGACCGTCAAAACATTCAGTACTTC.

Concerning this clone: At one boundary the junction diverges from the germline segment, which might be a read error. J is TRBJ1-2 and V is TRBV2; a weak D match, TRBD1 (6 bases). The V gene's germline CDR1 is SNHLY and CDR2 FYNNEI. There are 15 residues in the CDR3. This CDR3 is CASREEGGPGYGYTF. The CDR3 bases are TGTGCCAGCAGGGAAGAGGGGGGGCCGGGCTATGGCTACACCTTC.